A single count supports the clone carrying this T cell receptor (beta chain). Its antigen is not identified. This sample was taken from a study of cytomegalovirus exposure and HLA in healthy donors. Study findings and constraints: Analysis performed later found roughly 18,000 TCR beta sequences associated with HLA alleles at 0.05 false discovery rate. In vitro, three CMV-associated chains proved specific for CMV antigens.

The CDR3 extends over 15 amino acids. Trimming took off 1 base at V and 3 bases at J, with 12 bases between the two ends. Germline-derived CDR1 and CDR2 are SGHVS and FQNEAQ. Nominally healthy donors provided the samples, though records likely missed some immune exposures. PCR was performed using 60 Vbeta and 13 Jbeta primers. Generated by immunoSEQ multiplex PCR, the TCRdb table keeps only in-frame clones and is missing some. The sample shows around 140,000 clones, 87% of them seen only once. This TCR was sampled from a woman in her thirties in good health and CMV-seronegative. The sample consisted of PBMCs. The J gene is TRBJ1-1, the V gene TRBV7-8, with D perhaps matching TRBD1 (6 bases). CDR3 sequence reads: CASSLGSGGHTEAFF. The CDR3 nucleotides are TGTGCCAGCAGCTTAGGATCCGGGGGGCACACTGAAGCTTTCTTT.